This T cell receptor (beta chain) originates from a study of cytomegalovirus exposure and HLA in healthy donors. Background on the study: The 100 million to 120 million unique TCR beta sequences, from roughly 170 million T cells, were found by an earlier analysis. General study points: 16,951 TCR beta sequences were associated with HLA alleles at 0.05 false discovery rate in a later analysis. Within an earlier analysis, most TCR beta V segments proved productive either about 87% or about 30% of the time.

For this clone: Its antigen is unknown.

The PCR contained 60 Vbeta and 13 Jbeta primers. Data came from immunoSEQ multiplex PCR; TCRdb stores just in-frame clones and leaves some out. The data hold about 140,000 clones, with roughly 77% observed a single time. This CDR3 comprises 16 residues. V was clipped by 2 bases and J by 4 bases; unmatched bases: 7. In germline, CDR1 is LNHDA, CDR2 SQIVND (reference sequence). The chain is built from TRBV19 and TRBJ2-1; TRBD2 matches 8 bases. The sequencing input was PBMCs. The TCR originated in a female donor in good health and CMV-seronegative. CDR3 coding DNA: TGTGCCAGTAGTATAACCGGGAGGGGAATGTACAATGAGCAGTTCTTC. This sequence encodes CASSITGRGMYNEQFF. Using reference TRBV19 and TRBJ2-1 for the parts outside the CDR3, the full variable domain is DGGITQSPKYLFRKEGQNVTLSCEQNLNHDAMYWYRQDPGQGLRLIYYSQIVNDFQKGDIAEGYSVSREKKESFPLTVTSAQKNPTAFYLCASSITGRGMYNEQFFGPGTRLTVL.